This entry lists 7 T cell receptor beta chains sequenced from one sample in a study of T cells after yellow fever vaccination. TCRdb reprocessed the 5' RACE reads via MiXCR and lists one record per CDR3 protein. This sample yields 200,000 to 250,000 distinct CDR3 sequences, of which 6.9% are seen a single time; more than 0.8% belongs to the top ten. Sample: CD4+ T cells sorted from PBMCs, taken 15 days after the yellow fever booster vaccination. The receptors stem from a man aged 30 to 45 who received the YFV17D yellow fever vaccine.

The rearrangement links TRBV29-1 to TRBJ2-7; 10 bases are shared with TRBD1. Germline loops: CDR1 SQVTM, CDR2 ANQGSEA. This CDR3 region has 14 residues. After removal of 3 bases from V and 7 bases from J, the junction contained 9 bases not matched to a gene. CDR3 DNA: TGCAGCGTTGATTCGGACAGGGGGTTTAGAGAGCAGTACTTC. Protein: CSVDSDRGFREQYF.

This clonotype was seen more than once but under ten times. The chain carries TRBV20-1 and TRBJ2-5, with D possibly called TRBD1 or TRBD2 (5 bases each). Germline V CDR1 and CDR2: DFQATT, SNEGSKA (reference sequence). The CDR3 sequence is 15 residues long. Trimming took 3 bases from V and 5 from J, leaving 19 bases between them. CDR3 sequence: CSARLPGPPAETQYF. The CDR3 DNA sequence: TGCAGTGCTAGGCTGCCGGGACCCCCCGCCGAGACCCAGTACTTC.

The rearrangement links TRBV7-2 to TRBJ1-4; no clear D gene. CDR1 is SGHTA, CDR2 FQGNSA, per germline. The CDR3 runs to 14 residues. The V and J ends lost 2 bases and 5 bases respectively, with 9 bases between them. CDR3 amino acids: CASSLSNYNEKLFF. The CDR3 nucleotides read TGTGCCAGCAGCTTAAGTAACTACAATGAAAAACTGTTTTTT.

The rearrangement links TRBV5-1 to TRBJ2-1; 7 positions agree with TRBD1. V lost 0 bases and J lost 2; bases outside the gene matches: 8. The length of the CDR3 is 17 residues. Germline assignment: CDR1 SGHRS and CDR2 YFSETQ. This CDR3 reads CASSLVARQGTYNEQFF. CDR3 DNA sequence: TGCGCCAGCAGCTTGGTAGCCCGACAGGGTACCTACAATGAGCAGTTCTTC.

This clonotype was counted at least ten times. Germline is not matched at one junction end, which may reflect a read error. The V gene is TRBV20-1, the J gene TRBJ2-4; D unresolved. CDR1 is DFQATT and CDR2 is SNEGSKA in the germline V gene (reference sequence). The CDR3 is made up of 15 amino acids. The CDR3 loop reads CSAREATRIGNIQYF. DNA of the CDR3: TGCAGTGCTCGAGAGGCGACACGGATCGGTAACATTCAGTACTTC.

This chain links TRBV7-2 with TRBJ2-7; 11 nucleotides align to TRBD2. CDR3 length: 16 residues. Trimming removed 4 bases from V and 12 bases from J; junction bases left unmatched: 17. Germline lookup yields CDR1 SGHTA and CDR2 FQGNSA. CDR3 sequence reads: CASSSPRLAGSLTLYF. The CDR3 DNA follows: TGTGCCAGCAGCTCCCCCCGACTAGCGGGGAGCCTCACGTTGTACTTC.

This clonotype was recorded many times. The chain has TRBV19 and TRBJ1-5, with 10 bases matching TRBD1. The V segment lost 6 bases and the J segment 6 bases; nucleotides outside the gene matches: 5. The CDR3 is 14 amino acids. Germline-derived CDR1 and CDR2 are LNHDA and SQIVND (reference sequence). The CDR3 coding sequence is TGTGCCAGTAGCTCGGGACAGGGGAGTCAGCCCCAGCATTTT. It encodes CASSSGQGSQPQHF.